This T cell receptor (beta chain) was retrieved from a study of blood T cell repertoires in COVID-19. About the research overall: COVID-19 samples collected from the United States, Italy and Spain covered acute and convalescent phases.

Produced via immunoSEQ multiplex PCR; TCRdb's table is partial and in-frame only. The repertoire holds 70,000 to 95,000 clones, 75% to 85% seen once, with around an eighth in the top ten. This CDR3 has 14 amino acids. CDR1 and CDR2 from the germline V gene are SGHNT and YYREEE (reference sequence). V was clipped by 2 bases and J by 1 base, with 9 bases between them. The chain links TRBV5-4 to TRBJ1-1, with unresolved D. Sequenced: peripheral blood. The clonotype comes from a human donor in a cohort sampled during active COVID-19. DNA of the CDR3: TGTGCCAGCAGCTTACTGGACTGGAACACTGAAGCTTTCTTT. Residues: CASSLLDWNTEAFF.